The 29 T cell receptor beta chains listed next were all sequenced from one sample in a study of T cell changes during pregnancy in multiple sclerosis. Only in-frame clones appear in the TCRdb table, and some are missing; sequencing was by immunoSEQ multiplex PCR. Seen here are approximately 44,000 clones, roughly 87% observed once, and the top ten hold under 0.7%. Material: CD4+ T cells from peripheral blood mononuclear cells, obtained in the first trimester of pregnancy. Receptor source: a female donor with multiple sclerosis, enrolled in a pregnancy study.

This chain uses TRBV6-4 with TRBJ2-7, with D unresolved. The ends were cut back, 8 bases at V and 4 bases at J, with 18 bases in the middle. The CDR3 sequence is 14 residues long. Germline CDR1 MRHNA, CDR2 SNTAGT. CDR3 sequence (DNA): TGTGCCAGCCCGCTCTTAACCTGGCTGTACGAGCAGTACTTC. Encoded protein: CASPLLTWLYEQYF.

This clone was counted once. The V gene is TRBV7-9, the J gene TRBJ1-2; the match to TRBD1 covers 8 bases. Losses at the gene ends were 5 bases for V and 8 bases for J; bases not matched to a gene: 16. The length of the CDR3 is 16 residues. Germline V lookup: CDR1 SEHNR, CDR2 FQNEAQ (reference sequence). CDR3 sequence: CASSETIPGQASGYTF. In nucleotides, the CDR3 is TGTGCCAGCAGCGAGACTATCCCGGGACAGGCTTCCGGCTACACCTTC. Complete variable domain (other parts from reference TRBV7-9 and TRBJ1-2): DTGVSQNPRHKITKRGQNVTFRCDPISEHNRLYWYRQTLGQGPEFLTYFQNEAQLEKSRLLSDRFSAERPKGSFSTLEIQRTEQGDSAMYLCASSETIPGQASGYTFGSGTRLTVV.

The rearrangement joins TRBV5-1 to TRBJ2-3; 8 bases fit TRBD2. The germline CDR1 and CDR2 sequences are SGHRS and YFSETQ. V lost 5 bases to trimming and J lost 5 bases; unmatched junction nucleotides: 10. The CDR3 extends over 15 amino acids. This chain's CDR3 is CASRRREGRGDTQYF. For the CDR3, the DNA is TGCGCCAGCAGAAGACGGGAGGGCCGTGGAGATACGCAGTATTTT.

The rearrangement links TRBV18 to TRBJ1-2, with 9 bases identical to TRBD1. Germline-derived CDR1 and CDR2 are KGHSH and LQKENI. V lost 6 bases and J lost 8; bases outside the gene matches: 7. The CDR3 loop spans 13 amino acids. The CDR3 nucleotides read TGTGCCAGCTCCCTGGGACAGGGCCGCGGCTACACCTTC. Translated: CASSLGQGRGYTF.

CDR3 nucleotide sequence: TGTGCCAGCAGGACTCCAGCGGGGACTAAAAACATTCAGTACTTC. It yields the protein CASRTPAGTKNIQYF. The chain carries TRBV28 and TRBJ2-4, with 7 nucleotides matching TRBD2. Trimming cost V 6 bases and J 4 bases; bases outside gene matches: 9. The germline V gene encodes CDR1 MDHEN and CDR2 SYDVKM. The length of the CDR3 is 15 residues.

The rearrangement joins TRBV7-2 to TRBJ2-7; D unclear. Germline loops: CDR1 SGHTA, CDR2 FQGNSA. V shed 3 bases and J shed 1 base, with 10 bases lying between them. The length of the CDR3 is 14 residues. The CDR3 DNA is TGTGCCAGCAGCTTGAACGCAGGTTCCTACGAGCAGTACTTC. Translation gives CASSLNAGSYEQYF.

The chain couples TRBV7-2 to TRBJ2-7; D is ambiguous. The CDR3 has 13 amino acids. The germline V and J ends were trimmed by 0 bases and 3 bases, with 6 bases remaining between them. Germline CDR1 reads SGHTA; CDR2 reads FQGNSA. CDR3 sequence: CASSLASNYEQYF. CDR3 bases: TGTGCCAGCAGCTTAGCTTCAAACTACGAGCAGTACTTC.

The chain is built from TRBV4-2 and TRBJ1-2; unclear D gene. Between the trimmed V and J ends, which lost 2 bases and 7 bases, there was a span of 17 bases. This CDR3 is 15 amino acids long. Germline values: CDR1 LGHNA, CDR2 YNFKEQ. The CDR3 spells CASSQLLSRTVGYTF. The CDR3 coding sequence is TGTGCCAGCAGCCAACTCCTAAGTCGTACAGTTGGCTACACCTTC.

The rearrangement uses TRBV7-8 and TRBJ1-5; TRBD1 is a possible D gene (5 bases). Germline V gene sequence: CDR1 SGHVS, CDR2 FQNEAQ. Trimming took off 1 base at V and 13 bases at J, with 14 bases between the two ends. The CDR3 covers 13 residues. In DNA form, the CDR3 reads TGTGCCAGCAGCTTAGAAGGGGCATCCGTACAGCATTTT. Its translation: CASSLEGASVQHF.

V and J are TRBV5-5 and TRBJ2-7; TRBD1 agrees at 8 bases. CDR3 length: 17 residues. The germline CDR1 and CDR2 sequences are SGHKS and YYEKEE (reference sequence). Trimming cost V 5 bases and J 7 bases; bases outside gene matches: 20. CDR3 sequence (DNA): TGTGCCAGCAGTTCCGAAATCCTCCAGGGGGCCCTCGGGGAGCAGTACTTC. This sequence encodes CASSSEILQGALGEQYF.

The chain employs TRBV29-1 and TRBJ2-1, with 13 bases aligning to TRBD2. Germline CDR1 SQVTM, CDR2 ANQGSEA. This CDR3 comprises 14 residues. Written as DNA, the CDR3 is TGCAGGGCTGTAGGACTAGCGGGAGATAATGAGCAGTTCTTC. Translation gives CRAVGLAGDNEQFF.

In DNA, the CDR3 is TGTGCCTGGAGTGTACCTGGTCTAGCGCAAAACAAAAACATTCAGTACTTC. Translating gives CAWSVPGLAQNKNIQYF. The chain recombines TRBV30 with TRBJ2-4, with a possible D match to TRBD2 (6 bases). Between the trimmed V and J ends, which lost 0 bases and 3 bases, there was a span of 18 bases. The germline V gene has CDR1 GTSNPN and CDR2 SVGIG (reference sequence). The CDR3 runs to 17 residues.

V is TRBV28 and J is TRBJ2-7; 13 positions agree with TRBD2. The length of the CDR3 is 18 residues. Unmatched junction bases numbered 14, after V lost 3 bases and J lost 6 bases. Germline values: CDR1 MDHEN, CDR2 SYDVKM. CDR3 bases: TGTGCCAGCAGTTTTGGGGGAATCGGGACTAGCGGGAAAAGCGAGCAGTACTTC. Protein: CASSFGGIGTSGKSEQYF.

The chain is built from TRBV6-1 and TRBJ2-3, with 9 bases aligning to TRBD2. Germline CDR1 reads MNHNS; CDR2 reads SASEGT. CDR3 length: 16 amino acids. The V segment lost 2 bases and the J segment 0 bases; nucleotides outside the gene matches: 3. The CDR3 region has the DNA TGTGCCAGCAGTGAATTGACTAGCGGTAGCACAGATACGCAGTATTTT. It codes for CASSELTSGSTDTQYF.

The gene calls are TRBV2 and TRBJ1-5, with a tentative D call TRBD1 (6 bases). V was clipped by 6 bases and J by 0 bases, with 12 bases between them. The CDR3 is 15 amino acids. The germline V gene encodes CDR1 SNHLY and CDR2 FYNNEI. The CDR3 here is CASSKDRYSNQPQHF. CDR3 coding DNA: TGTGCCAGCAGCAAAGACAGGTATAGCAATCAGCCCCAGCATTTT.

J is TRBJ2-7 and V is TRBV19, with 10 nucleotides matching TRBD1. Trimming at V came to 5 bases and at J to 4 bases, leaving 2 bases not matched to a gene. The germline CDR1 and CDR2 sequences are LNHDA and SQIVND (reference sequence). The CDR3 is 13 residues long. CDR3 nucleotide sequence: TGTGCCAGTAGTCGGACAGGGGGGTACGAGCAGTACTTC. As protein: CASSRTGGYEQYF.

Within the sample, this clone is medium-sized. The chain employs TRBV27 and TRBJ1-2, with a possible D match to TRBD1 (6 bases). Germline CDR1 MNHEY, CDR2 SMNVEV (reference sequence). The CDR3 sequence is 16 residues long. Trimming removed 7 bases from V and 0 bases from J, with 18 bases in between. CDR3 in DNA: TGTGCCAGCAAGCCTCAGGGGCAAATGACTAACTATGGCTACACCTTC. Amino acid sequence: CASKPQGQMTNYGYTF.

The V call is TRBV11-3, the J call TRBJ1-4; 7 nucleotides match TRBD1. The CDR3 runs to 15 residues. Looked up from germline, CDR1 is SGHNT and CDR2 is YENEEA. The trim removed 5 bases at V and 7 bases at J, leaving 10 bases unmatched. CDR3 residues: CASSETAGTAEKLFF. The CDR3 nucleotides read TGTGCCAGCAGCGAGACCGCCGGGACAGCTGAAAAACTGTTTTTT. The full variable domain, with the rest looked up from reference TRBV11-3 and TRBJ1-4, is EAGVVQSPRYKIIEKKQPVAFWCNPISGHNTLYWYLQNLGQGPELLIRYENEEAVDDSQLPKDRFSAERLKGVDSTLKIQPAELGDSAVYLCASSETAGTAEKLFFGSGTQLSVL.

The genes are TRBV5-8 and TRBJ2-1; TRBD2 agrees at 9 bases. With 0 bases clipped from V and 8 bases from J, the junction kept 9 bases outside the gene matches. The length of the CDR3 is 16 residues. Germline V gene lookup returns CDR1 SGHTS and CDR2 YDEGEE. The DNA of the CDR3 is TGTGCCAGCAGCTTGGCTCGACTAGCGGTAAGCCATGAGCAGTTCTTC. Its translation is CASSLARLAVSHEQFF.

The chain combines TRBV9 with TRBJ1-2; 8 bases fit TRBD1. The ends lost 4 bases at V and 6 bases at J; junction bases unmatched: 8. This CDR3 region has 14 residues. CDR1 SGDLS and CDR2 YYNGEE come from the germline V gene. CDR3: CASSPRGRRDGYTF. CDR3 sequence (DNA): TGTGCCAGCAGCCCCAGGGGGCGCAGGGATGGCTACACCTTC.

This chain uses TRBV6-1 with TRBJ1-5, with D possibly being TRBD1 (5 bases). V lost 4 bases to trimming and J lost 0 bases, with 13 bases between them. Germline-derived CDR1 and CDR2 are MNHNS and SASEGT. The CDR3 is made up of 16 amino acids. The CDR3 nucleotides are TGTGCCAGCAGTGCGAGGGGAGGGGTTAGCAATCAGCCCCAGCATTTT. This codes for CASSARGGVSNQPQHF.

The chain combines TRBV27 with TRBJ2-1; TRBD2 matches at 10 bases. Germline values: CDR1 MNHEY, CDR2 SMNVEV (reference sequence). The ends lost 5 bases at V and 1 base at J; junction bases unmatched: 11. This CDR3 is 18 amino acids long. The DNA of the CDR3 is TGTGCCAGCAGTCCAGACACTAGCGGGGTCTATTCCTACAATGAGCAGTTCTTC. Amino acid sequence: CASSPDTSGVYSYNEQFF.

This clone was seen a handful of times. The chain is built from TRBV14 and TRBJ2-1; 13 positions match TRBD2. Trimming at V came to 3 bases and at J to 12 bases, leaving 8 bases not matched to a gene. There are 15 residues in the CDR3. Germline V lookup: CDR1 SGHDN, CDR2 FVKESK. The DNA of the CDR3 is TGTGCCAGCAGCCAGGCACTAGCGGGAGGGATAGGGCAGTTCTTC. Translated, it gives CASSQALAGGIGQFF.

This clone was seen a single time. V and J are TRBV11-2 and TRBJ1-2; the match to TRBD1 covers 12 bases. The trim removed 5 bases at V and 9 bases at J, leaving 10 bases unmatched. The V gene's germline CDR1 is SGHAT and CDR2 FQNNGV. CDR3 length: 15 residues. This CDR3 reads CASSPSGTGGRSYTF. The DNA for the CDR3 is TGTGCCAGCAGCCCAAGCGGGACAGGGGGCAGGAGCTACACCTTC.

This clone was seen a few times. This sequence joins TRBV28 and TRBJ2-3; TRBD1 matches at 10 bases. Per the germline V gene, CDR1 is MDHEN and CDR2 is SYDVKM. The V and J ends lost 6 bases and 2 bases, in that order; junction bases with no gene match: 5. The CDR3 consists of 15 residues. CDR3 coding DNA: TGTGCCAGCAGAACGGACAGGGGGTTCACAGATACGCAGTATTTT. It is translated as CASRTDRGFTDTQYF.

A single count supports this clone. The CDR3 loop reads CASSLASRWEQYF. The DNA for the CDR3 is TGTGCCAGCAGCTTAGCTTCTCGGTGGGAGCAGTACTTC. The V gene is TRBV7-2, the J gene TRBJ2-7, with D uncertain. Germline V gives CDR1 SGHTA, CDR2 FQGNSA. The germline V and J ends were trimmed by 0 bases and 7 bases, with 10 bases remaining between them. The CDR3 covers 13 residues.

The chain carries TRBV14 and TRBJ2-3; 11 bases agree with TRBD2. Per the germline V gene, CDR1 is SGHDN and CDR2 is FVKESK. Trimming at V came to 0 bases and at J to 5 bases, leaving 10 bases not matched to a gene. The length of the CDR3 is 18 residues. As DNA, the CDR3 is TGTGCCAGCAGCCAAGATCCGAGACTAGCGGGATTCGGAGATACGCAGTATTTT. It is translated as CASSQDPRLAGFGDTQYF.

The chain uses TRBV6-5 and TRBJ2-2, with no clear D. Trimming left V 4 bases short and J 1 base short, with 10 bases between. Germline V gene lookup returns CDR1 MNHEY and CDR2 SVGAGI. The CDR3 runs 15 residues. CDR3 sequence reads: CASSSPRQNTGELFF. CDR3 nucleotide sequence: TGTGCCAGCAGTTCGCCACGACAGAACACCGGGGAGCTGTTTTTT.

J is TRBJ2-7 and V is TRBV12-5, with 11 nucleotides matching TRBD1. The CDR3 covers 16 residues. Germline assignment: CDR1 LGHNT and CDR2 FRNRAP. Trimming took 0 bases from V and 7 from J; bases not matched to a gene: 8. The CDR3 DNA follows: TGTGCTAGTGGTTTGGTACTGGGACAGGGGGTGCGGGAGCAGTACTTC. Translating it yields CASGLVLGQGVREQYF.